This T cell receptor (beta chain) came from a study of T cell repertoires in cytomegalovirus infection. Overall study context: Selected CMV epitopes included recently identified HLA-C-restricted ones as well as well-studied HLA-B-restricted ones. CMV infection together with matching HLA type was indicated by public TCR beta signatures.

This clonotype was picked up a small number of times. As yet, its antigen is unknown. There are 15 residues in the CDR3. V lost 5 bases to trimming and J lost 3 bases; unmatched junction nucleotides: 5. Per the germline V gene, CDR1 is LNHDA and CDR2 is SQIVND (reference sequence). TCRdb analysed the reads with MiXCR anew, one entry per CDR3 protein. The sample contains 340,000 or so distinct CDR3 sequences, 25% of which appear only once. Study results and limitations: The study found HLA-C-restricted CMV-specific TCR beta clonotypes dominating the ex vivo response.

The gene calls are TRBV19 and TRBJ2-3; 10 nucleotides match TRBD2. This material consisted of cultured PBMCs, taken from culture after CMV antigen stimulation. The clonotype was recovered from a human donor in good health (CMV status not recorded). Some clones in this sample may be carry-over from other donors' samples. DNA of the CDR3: TGTGCCAGTAGTTTTCTAGCGGGAGAAACAGATACGCAGTATTTT. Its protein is CASSFLAGETDTQYF.